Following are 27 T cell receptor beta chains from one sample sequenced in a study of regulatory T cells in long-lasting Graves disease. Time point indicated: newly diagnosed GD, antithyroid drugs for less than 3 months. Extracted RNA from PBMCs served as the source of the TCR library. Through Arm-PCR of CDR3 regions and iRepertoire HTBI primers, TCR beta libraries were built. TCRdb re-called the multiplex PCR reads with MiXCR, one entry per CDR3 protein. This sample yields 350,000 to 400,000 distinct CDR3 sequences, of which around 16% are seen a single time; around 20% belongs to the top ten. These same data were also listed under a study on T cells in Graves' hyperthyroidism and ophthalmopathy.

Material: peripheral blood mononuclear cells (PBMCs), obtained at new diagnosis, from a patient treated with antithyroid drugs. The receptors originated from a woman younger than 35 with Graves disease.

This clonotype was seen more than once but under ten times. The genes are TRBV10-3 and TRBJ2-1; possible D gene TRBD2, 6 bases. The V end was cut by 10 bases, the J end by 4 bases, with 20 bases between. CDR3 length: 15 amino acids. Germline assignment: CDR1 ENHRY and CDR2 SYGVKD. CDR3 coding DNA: TGTGCCACAGCCCTGGTAGACGGGAGTTACAATGAGCAGTTCTTC. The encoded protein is CATALVDGSYNEQFF.

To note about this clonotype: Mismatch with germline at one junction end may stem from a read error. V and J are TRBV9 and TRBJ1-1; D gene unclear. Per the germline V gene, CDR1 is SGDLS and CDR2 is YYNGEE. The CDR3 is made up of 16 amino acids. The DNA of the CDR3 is TGTACCAGCAGCGTAGAGCCAGGTGGGGTGAACACTGAAGCTTTCTTT. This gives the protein CTSSVEPGGVNTEAFF.

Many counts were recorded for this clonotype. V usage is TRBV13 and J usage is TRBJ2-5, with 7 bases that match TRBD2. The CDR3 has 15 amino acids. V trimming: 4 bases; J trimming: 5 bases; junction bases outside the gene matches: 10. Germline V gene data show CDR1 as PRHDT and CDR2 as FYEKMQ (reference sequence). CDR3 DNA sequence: TGTGCCAGCAGCTCAACTCGGTACGGGGGGGAGACCCAGTACTTC. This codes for CASSSTRYGGETQYF. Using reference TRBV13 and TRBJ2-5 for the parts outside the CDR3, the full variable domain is AAGVIQSPRHLIKEKRETATLKCYPIPRHDTVYWYQQGPGQDPQFLISFYEKMQSDKGSIPDRFSAQQFSDYHSELNMSSLELGDSALYFCASSSTRYGGETQYFGPGTRLLVL.

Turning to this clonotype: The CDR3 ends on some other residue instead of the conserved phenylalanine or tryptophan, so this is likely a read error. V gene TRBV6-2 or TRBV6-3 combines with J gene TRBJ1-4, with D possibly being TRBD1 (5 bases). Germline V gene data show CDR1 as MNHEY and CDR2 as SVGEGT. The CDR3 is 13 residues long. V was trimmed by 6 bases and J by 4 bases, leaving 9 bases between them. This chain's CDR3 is CASRGTDNEKLFY. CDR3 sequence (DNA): TGTGCCAGCAGGGGGACGGATAATGAAAAACTGTTTTAT.

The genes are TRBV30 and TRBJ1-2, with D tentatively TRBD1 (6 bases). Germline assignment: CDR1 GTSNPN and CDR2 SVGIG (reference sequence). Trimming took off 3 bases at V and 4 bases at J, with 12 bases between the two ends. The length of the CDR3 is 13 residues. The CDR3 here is CAWSPQGFYGYTF. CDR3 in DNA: TGTGCCTGGAGCCCCCAGGGGTTCTATGGCTACACCTTC. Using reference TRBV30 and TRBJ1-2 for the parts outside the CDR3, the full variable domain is SQTIHQWPATLVQPVGSPLSLECTVEGTSNPNLYWYRQAAGRGLQLLFYSVGIGQISSEVPQNLSASRPQDRQFILSSKKLLLSDSGFYLCAWSPQGFYGYTFGSGTRLTVV.

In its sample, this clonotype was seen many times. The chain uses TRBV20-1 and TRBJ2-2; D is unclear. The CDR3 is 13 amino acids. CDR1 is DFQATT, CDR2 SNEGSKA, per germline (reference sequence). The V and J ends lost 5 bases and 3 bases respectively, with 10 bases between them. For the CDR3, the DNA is TGCAGTGCTTCAAGATGGGACACCGGGGAGCTGTTTTTT. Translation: CSASRWDTGELFF.

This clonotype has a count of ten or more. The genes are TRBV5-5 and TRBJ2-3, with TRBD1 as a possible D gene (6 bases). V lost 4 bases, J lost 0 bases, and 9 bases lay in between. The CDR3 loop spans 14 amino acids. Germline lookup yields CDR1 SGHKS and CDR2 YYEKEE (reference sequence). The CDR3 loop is CASSDGTSTDTQYF. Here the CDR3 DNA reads TGTGCCAGCAGCGACGGGACAAGCACAGATACGCAGTATTTT.

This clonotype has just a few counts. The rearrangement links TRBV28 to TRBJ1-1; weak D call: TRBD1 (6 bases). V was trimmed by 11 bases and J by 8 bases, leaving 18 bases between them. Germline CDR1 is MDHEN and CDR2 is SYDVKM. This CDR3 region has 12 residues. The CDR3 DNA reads TGTGCCTCCACCGCGGGGGGCCAGGAAGCTTTCTTT. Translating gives CASTAGGQEAFF. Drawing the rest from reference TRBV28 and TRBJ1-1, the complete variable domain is DVKVTQSSRYLVKRTGEKVFLECVQDMDHENMFWYRQDPGLGLRLIYFSYDVKMKEKGDIPEGYSVSREKKERFSLILESASTNQTSMYLCASTAGGQEAFFGQGTRLTVV.

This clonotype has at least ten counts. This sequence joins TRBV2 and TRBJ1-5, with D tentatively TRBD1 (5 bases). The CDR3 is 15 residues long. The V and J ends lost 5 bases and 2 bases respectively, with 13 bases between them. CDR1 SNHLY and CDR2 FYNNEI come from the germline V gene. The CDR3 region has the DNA TGTGCCAGCAGTATAAGGGGCGGCGGCAATCAGCCCCAGCATTTT. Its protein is CASSIRGGGNQPQHF.

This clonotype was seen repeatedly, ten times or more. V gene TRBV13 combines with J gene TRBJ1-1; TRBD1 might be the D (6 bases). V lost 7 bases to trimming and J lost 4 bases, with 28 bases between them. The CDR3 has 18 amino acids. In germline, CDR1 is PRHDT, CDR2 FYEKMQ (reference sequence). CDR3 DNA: TGTGCCAGCAAAAAGTTCGAACGGGCAGGGGATAGGGGCACTGAAGCTTTCTTT. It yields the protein CASKKFERAGDRGTEAFF.

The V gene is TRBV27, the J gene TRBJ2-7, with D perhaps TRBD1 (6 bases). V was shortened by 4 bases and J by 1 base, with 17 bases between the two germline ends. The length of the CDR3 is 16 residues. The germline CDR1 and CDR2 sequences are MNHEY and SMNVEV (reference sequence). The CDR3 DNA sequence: TGTGCCAGCAGTTACCTCCGGGACACCAGATCCTACGAGCAGTACTTC. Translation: CASSYLRDTRSYEQYF.

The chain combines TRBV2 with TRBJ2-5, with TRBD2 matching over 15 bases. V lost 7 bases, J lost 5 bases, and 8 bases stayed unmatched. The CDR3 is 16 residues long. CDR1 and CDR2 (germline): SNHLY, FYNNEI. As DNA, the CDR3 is TGTGCCAGCATACGGACTAGCGGGGGGGCACGGGAGACCCAGTACTTC. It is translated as CASIRTSGGARETQYF.

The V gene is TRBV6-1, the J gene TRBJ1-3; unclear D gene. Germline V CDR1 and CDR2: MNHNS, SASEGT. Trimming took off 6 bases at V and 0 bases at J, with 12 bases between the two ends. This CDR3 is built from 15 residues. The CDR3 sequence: CASRIGRSSGNTIYF. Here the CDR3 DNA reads TGTGCCAGCAGGATCGGACGGAGCTCTGGAAACACCATATATTTT.

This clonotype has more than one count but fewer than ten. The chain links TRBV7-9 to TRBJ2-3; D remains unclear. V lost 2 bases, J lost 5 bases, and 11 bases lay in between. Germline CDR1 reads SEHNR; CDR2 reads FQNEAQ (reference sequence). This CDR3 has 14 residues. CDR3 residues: CASSLIMGVDTQYF. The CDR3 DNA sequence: TGTGCCAGCAGCTTAATCATGGGTGTAGATACGCAGTATTTT.

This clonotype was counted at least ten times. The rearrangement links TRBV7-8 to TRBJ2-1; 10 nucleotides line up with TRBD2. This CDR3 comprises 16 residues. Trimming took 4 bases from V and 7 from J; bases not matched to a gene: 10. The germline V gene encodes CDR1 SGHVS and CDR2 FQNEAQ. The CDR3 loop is CASSSPGTSAANEQFF. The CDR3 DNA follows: TGTGCCAGCAGCTCGCCCGGGACTAGCGCCGCTAATGAGCAGTTCTTC. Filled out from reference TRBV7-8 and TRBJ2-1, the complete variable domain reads GAGVSQSPRYKVAKRGQDVALRCDPISGHVSLFWYQQALGQGPEFLTYFQNEAQLDKSGLPSDRFFAERPEGSVSTLKIQRTQQEDSAVYLCASSSPGTSAANEQFFGPGTRLTVL.

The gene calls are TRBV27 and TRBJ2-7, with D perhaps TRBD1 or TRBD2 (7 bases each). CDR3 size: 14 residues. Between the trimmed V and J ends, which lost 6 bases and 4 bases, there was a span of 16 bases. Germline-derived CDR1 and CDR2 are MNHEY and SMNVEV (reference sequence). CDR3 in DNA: TGTGCCAGCAGCACCCGACAGGGAGGGTACGAGCAGTACTTC. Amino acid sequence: CASSTRQGGYEQYF.

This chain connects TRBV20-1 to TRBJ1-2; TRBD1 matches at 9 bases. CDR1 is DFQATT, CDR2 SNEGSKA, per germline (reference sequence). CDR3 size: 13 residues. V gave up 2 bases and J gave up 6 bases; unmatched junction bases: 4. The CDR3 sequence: CSARLGTGNGYTF. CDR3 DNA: TGCAGTGCTAGACTTGGGACAGGGAATGGCTACACCTTC.

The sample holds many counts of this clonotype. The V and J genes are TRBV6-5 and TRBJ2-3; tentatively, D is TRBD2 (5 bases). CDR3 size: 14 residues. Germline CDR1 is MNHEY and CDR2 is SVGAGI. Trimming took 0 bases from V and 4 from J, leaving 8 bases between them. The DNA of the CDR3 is TGTGCCAGCAGTTACTCGACTACCCCAGATACGCAGTATTTT. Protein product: CASSYSTTPDTQYF.

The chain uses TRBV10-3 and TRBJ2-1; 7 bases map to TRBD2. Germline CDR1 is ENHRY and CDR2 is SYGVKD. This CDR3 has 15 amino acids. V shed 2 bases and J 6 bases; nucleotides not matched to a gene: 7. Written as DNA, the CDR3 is TGTGCCATCAGTGAGGGCGGGAGAATCAGCAATGAGCAGTTCTTC. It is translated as CAISEGGRISNEQFF.

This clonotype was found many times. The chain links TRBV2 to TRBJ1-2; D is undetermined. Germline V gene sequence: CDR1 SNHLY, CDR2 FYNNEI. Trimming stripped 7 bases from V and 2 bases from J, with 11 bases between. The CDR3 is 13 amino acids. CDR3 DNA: TGTGCCAGCACGGGGTTTGCGAACTATGGCTACACCTTC. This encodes CASTGFANYGYTF.

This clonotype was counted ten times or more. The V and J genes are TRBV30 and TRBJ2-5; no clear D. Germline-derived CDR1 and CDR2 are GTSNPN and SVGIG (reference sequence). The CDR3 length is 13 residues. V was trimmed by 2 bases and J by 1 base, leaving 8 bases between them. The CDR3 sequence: CAWSRLGQETQYF. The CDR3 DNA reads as TGTGCCTGGAGTAGGCTAGGCCAAGAGACCCAGTACTTC.

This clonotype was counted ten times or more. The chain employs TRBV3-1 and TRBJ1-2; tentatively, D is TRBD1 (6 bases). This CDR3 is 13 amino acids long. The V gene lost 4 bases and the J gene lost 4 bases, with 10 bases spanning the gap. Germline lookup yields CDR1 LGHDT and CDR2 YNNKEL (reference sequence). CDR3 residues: CASSRQDFYGYTF. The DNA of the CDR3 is TGTGCCAGCAGCCGACAGGACTTCTATGGCTACACCTTC.

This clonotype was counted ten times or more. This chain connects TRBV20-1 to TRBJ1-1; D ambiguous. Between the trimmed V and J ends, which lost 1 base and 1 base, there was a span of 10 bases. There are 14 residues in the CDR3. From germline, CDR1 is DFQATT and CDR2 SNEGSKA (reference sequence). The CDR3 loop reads CSARVGSQNTEAFF. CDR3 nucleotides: TGCAGTGCTAGAGTTGGCAGCCAGAACACTGAAGCTTTCTTT.

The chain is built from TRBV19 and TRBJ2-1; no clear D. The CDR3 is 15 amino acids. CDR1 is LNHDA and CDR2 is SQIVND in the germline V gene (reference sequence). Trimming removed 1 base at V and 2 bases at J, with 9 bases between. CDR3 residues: CASSIGQEPYNEQFF. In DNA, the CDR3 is TGTGCCAGTAGTATAGGGCAGGAACCCTACAATGAGCAGTTCTTC.

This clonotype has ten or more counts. The chain's CDR3 is CASTRGEDYGYTF. For the CDR3, the DNA is TGTGCCAGCACTCGGGGGGAAGACTATGGCTACACCTTC. The chain employs TRBV2 and TRBJ1-2; D is perhaps TRBD1 (5 bases). Looked up from germline, CDR1 is SNHLY and CDR2 is FYNNEI. The CDR3 is 13 residues long. V dropped 7 bases and J dropped 3 bases, with 12 bases sitting between them.

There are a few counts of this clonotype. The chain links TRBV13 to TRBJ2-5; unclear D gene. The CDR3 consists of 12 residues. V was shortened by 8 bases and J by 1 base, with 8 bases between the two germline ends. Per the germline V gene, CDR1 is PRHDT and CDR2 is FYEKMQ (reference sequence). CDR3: CASGSPQETQYF. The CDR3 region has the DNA TGTGCCAGCGGAAGCCCCCAAGAGACCCAGTACTTC.

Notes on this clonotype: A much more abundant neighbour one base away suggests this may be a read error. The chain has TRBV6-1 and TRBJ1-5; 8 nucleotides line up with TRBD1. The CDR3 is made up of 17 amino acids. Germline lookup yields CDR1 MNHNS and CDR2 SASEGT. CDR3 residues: CAGRADRERSGNQPQHF. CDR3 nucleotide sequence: TGTGCCGGCAGGGCGGACAGGGAACGGTCTGGCAATCAGCCCCAGCATTTT.